This T cell receptor (beta chain) was identified in a study of blood T cell repertoires in COVID-19 (TCRdb year 2020). For the wider study: Collaborator samples came from the United States, Italy and Spain and covered acute and convalescent phases of COVID-19. The prospective study material was composed of cDNA or gDNA derived from T cells, B-cell-depleted T cells, or PBMCs. Samples came from the ongoing ImmuneRACE study (first 160 participants) plus 1,254 subjects from 6 global collaborators. Subjects who had been exposed to COVID-19, were actively infected with it, or had recovered from it provided the deeply sampled blood TCRbeta repertoires that made up the dataset. The sample metadata nearly always contained a de-identified subject ID, COVID-19 status, age in years and sex. The repertoires were released in a freely available public database meant as a resource for research on the immune response to SARS-CoV-2. Where available, HLA class I and class II types were taken from metadata supplied by the sample provider and were not determined by assay-based typing. Overall study results and their limits: The amount of clinical and demographic metadata varied by source and participant and was provided uncurated.

From the germline V gene, CDR1 is MDHEN and CDR2 is SYDVKM. Trimmed from V: 5 bases; trimmed from J: 0 bases; junction bases lacking a gene match: 5. Including cysteine and phenylalanine, the CDR3 has 16 amino acids. Here the CDR3 DNA is all that survives: 48 bases in frame from base 1. Note on this clone: Its cognate antigen has yet to be identified. No base-level quality is on record; no much larger clone is a single base apart.

The immunoSEQ Assay, a bias-controlled multiplex PCR, was used to amplify TCRbeta CDR3 regions from genomic DNA. The authors processed their data as follows. The number of nucleated cells in each sample was estimated by amplification of reference gene primers within the assay. Sequence reads were collapsed and filtered to measure the absolute abundance of every unique TCRbeta CDR3 rearrangement. For each sample, productive Simpson clonality was calculated by taking the square root of Simpson's diversity index across productive rearrangements. TCRdb retrieved this table from immuneACCESS and kept in-frame rearrangements only. Not all clones are present; in checked studies, unresolved V genes account for under half, and no reason is known for the remainder. For V, J and clone size, that table is used; D and trimming come from the DNA. The sample contains 270,000 or so clones, around nine tenths of them found a single time. Together, the top ten hold roughly 0.96% of the sample.

Samples from volunteer blood donors who had recovered from COVID-19 were contributed by a second Seattle source. The collaborating institutions used their own protocols to collect whole blood in K2EDTA tubes. For TCRbeta analysis, collaborator samples were shipped as frozen whole blood, as isolated PBMCs, or as DNA extracted from either sample type. Recombination joined TRBV28 with TRBJ1-5; TRBD1 lines up with 9 middle nucleotides. This TCR derives from a woman aged 40 to 50 who had recovered from COVID-19. The sequenced sample was peripheral blood. Here is the DNA: TGTGCCAGCAGTACAGGGGGCCTAAATAGCAATCAGCCCCAGCATTTT. This encodes CASSTGGLNSNQPQHF.